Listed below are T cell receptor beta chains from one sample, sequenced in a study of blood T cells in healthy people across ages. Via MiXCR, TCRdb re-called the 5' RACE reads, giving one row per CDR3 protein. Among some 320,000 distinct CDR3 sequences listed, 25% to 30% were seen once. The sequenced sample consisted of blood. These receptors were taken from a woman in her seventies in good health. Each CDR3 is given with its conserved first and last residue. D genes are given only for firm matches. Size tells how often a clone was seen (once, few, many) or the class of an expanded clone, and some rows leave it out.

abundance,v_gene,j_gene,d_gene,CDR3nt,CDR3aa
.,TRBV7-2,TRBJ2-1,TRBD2,TGTGCCAGCAGCCTTGGACTAGGATCGGGGGAGCAGTTCTTC,CASSLGLGSGEQFF
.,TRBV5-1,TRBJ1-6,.,TGCGCCAGCAGCTTGGCAGGGACGAATTCACCCCTCCACTTT,CASSLAGTNSPLHF
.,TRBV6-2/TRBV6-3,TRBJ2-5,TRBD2,TGTGCCAGCAGTTATGGTCCGGGACTAGCGGAAGAGACCCAGTACTTC,CASSYGPGLAEETQYF
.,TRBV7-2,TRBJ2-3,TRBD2,TGTGCCAGCAGCACCCACGGGAGGGGCACAGATACGCAGTATTTT,CASSTHGRGTDTQYF
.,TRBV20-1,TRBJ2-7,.,TGCAGTGCTCCCCTCCGGGGCTACGAGCAGTACTTC,CSAPLRGYEQYF
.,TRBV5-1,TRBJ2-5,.,TGCGCCAGCAGCTTGGCGCCCGGGGCGCAGGAGACCCAGTACTTC,CASSLAPGAQETQYF
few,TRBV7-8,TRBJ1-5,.,TGTGCCAGCAGCTTGAGGGATTTGGGAAGCAATCAGCCCCAGCATTTT,CASSLRDLGSNQPQHF
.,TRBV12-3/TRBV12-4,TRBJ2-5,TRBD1,TGTGCCAGCAGTTGGGACAGCAAAGAGACCCAGTACTTC,CASSWDSKETQYF
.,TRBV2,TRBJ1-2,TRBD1,TGTGCCAGCAGTGCAGGGGGCGGTGGCTACACCTTC,CASSAGGGGYTF
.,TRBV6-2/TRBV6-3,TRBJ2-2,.,TGTGCCAGCAGAGACGGGGAGCTGTTTTTT,CASRDGELFF
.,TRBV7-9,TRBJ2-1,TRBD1,TGTGCCAGCAGCCCGATCGGACAGGGGGTTTTATACAATGAGCAGTTCTTC,CASSPIGQGVLYNEQFF
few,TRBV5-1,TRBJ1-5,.,TGCGCCAGCAGCCCGGTCCCCCGGGGATCGAATCAGCCCCAGCATTTT,CASSPVPRGSNQPQHF
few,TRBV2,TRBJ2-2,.,TGTGCCAGCAGACAAAGGGCAGGGGCCGCCGGGGAGCTGTTTTTT,CASRQRAGAAGELFF
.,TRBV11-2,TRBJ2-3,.,TGTGCCAGCAGCTTAGGACAGGAGTACGATACGCAGTATTTT,CASSLGQEYDTQYF
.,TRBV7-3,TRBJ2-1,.,TGTGCCAGCAGCTTAGGGCACGGGGTGGATGAGCAGTTCTTC,CASSLGHGVDEQFF
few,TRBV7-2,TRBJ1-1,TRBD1,TGTGCCAGCAGCTCGACATCCCAGGGGGGGATCGGGGACACTGAAGCTTTCTTT,CASSSTSQGGIGDTEAFF
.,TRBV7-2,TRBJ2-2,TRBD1,TGTGCCAGCAGCTTAGCCTCAGGGGGAAGCGGGGAGCTGTTTTTT,CASSLASGGSGELFF
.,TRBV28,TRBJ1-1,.,TGTGCCAGCAGAGCAGGGTACACTGAAGCTTTCTTT,CASRAGYTEAFF
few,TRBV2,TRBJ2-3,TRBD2,TGTGCCAGCAGAGAGATGCGGGAGGATACGCAGTATTTT,CASREMREDTQYF
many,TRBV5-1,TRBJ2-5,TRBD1,TGCGCCAGCAGCGGCGGTTGGACAGGGTTAGATGAGACCCAGTACTTC,CASSGGWTGLDETQYF
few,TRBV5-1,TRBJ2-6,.,TGCGCCAGCAGCTTGTTTCCTTCAGACAGGAGCCCCCTTGAGACAATTCGGACCAACGTCCTGACTTTC,CASSLFPSDRSPLETIRTNVLTF
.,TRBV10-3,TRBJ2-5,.,TGTGCCGGACTACATCAAGAGACCCAGTACTTC,CAGLHQETQYF
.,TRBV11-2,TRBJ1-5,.,TGTGCCAGCAGCCCTACCGGGACACTCAATCAGCCCCAGCATTTT,CASSPTGTLNQPQHF
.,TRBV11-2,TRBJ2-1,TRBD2,TGTGCCAGCAGCTTAAGGCCCGGGACTAGCGGGAGGAGGGAACCCAATGAGCAGTTCTTC,CASSLRPGTSGRREPNEQFF
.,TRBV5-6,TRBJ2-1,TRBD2,TGTGCCAGCAGAGCCATTCAAGCGGGAGGACGCTACAATGAGCAGTTCTTC,CASRAIQAGGRYNEQFF
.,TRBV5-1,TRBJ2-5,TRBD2,TGCGCCAGCAGCTTGGTGGGGACTAGCGCGAGGCAAGAGACCCAGTACTTC,CASSLVGTSARQETQYF
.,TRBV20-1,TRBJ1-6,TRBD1,TGCAGTGCCCGGAAGACAGGGGGCCTGGATTCACCCCTCCACTTT,CSARKTGGLDSPLHF
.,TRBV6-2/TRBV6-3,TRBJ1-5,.,TGTGCCAGCAGCAACGACAGGCGGCAGCCCCAGCATTTT,CASSNDRRQPQHF
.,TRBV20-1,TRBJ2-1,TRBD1,TGCAGTGCCGGGACAGGCAACTACAATGAGCAGTTCTTC,CSAGTGNYNEQFF
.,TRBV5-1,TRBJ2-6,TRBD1,TGCGCCAGCAGGACAGGGAGTGGGGCCAACGTCCTGACTTTC,CASRTGSGANVLTF
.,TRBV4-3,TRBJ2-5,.,.,CASSQDSVGRDILETQYF
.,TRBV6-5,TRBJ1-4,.,TGTGCCAGCAGTTACTCGGGAGGGAGCGGAGAAAAACTGTTTTTT,CASSYSGGSGEKLFF
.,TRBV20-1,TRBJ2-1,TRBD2,TGCAGTGCTAGAGCTTTAGCGGGGGTCGGGAGTGAGCAGTTCTTC,CSARALAGVGSEQFF
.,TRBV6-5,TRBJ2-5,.,TGTGCCAGCAGTTACTCGACACGGGGCTCCGAGACCCAGTACTTC,CASSYSTRGSETQYF
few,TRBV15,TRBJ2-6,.,TGTGCCACCAGCAGAGGGGACACCTCTGGGGCCAACGTCCTGACTTTC,CATSRGDTSGANVLTF
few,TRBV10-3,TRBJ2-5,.,TGTGCCGTACGGGGAGGAGAAGAGACCCAGTACTTC,CAVRGGEETQYF
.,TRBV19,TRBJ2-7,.,TGTGCCAGTAGTAGCTGGGGACTCACCTACGAGCAGTACTTC,CASSSWGLTYEQYF
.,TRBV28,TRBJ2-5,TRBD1,TGTGCCAGCAGTTTCCCCCCAGGGGGTGGTGAGACCCAGTACTTC,CASSFPPGGGETQYF
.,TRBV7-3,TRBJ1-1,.,TGTGCCAGCAGCTTAACCGAGAACACTGAAGCTTTCTTT,CASSLTENTEAFF
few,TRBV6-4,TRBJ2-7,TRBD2,TGTGCCAGCAGTGACTCGAGAAGAGAGGGAGGGCACTTC,CASSDSRREGGHF
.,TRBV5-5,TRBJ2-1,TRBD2,TGTGCCAGCAGCTCACTAGCGGGAGGAGACAATGAGCAGTTCTTC,CASSSLAGGDNEQFF
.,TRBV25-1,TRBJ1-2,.,TGTGCCAGCAGTGAATTCTCGACGGGACATCATGGCTACACCTTC,CASSEFSTGHHGYTF
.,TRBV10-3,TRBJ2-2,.,TGTGCCATCAAAGGGGCAGGTGGCACCGGGGAGCTGTTTTTT,CAIKGAGGTGELFF
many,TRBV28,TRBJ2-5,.,TGTGCCAGCAGTTTAGGGGAGGAGACCCAGTACTTC,CASSLGEETQYF
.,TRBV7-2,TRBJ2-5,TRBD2,TGTGCCAGCAGCTTAGAAGGGCGACTAGCGGGAGCGGAGACCCAGTACTTC,CASSLEGRLAGAETQYF